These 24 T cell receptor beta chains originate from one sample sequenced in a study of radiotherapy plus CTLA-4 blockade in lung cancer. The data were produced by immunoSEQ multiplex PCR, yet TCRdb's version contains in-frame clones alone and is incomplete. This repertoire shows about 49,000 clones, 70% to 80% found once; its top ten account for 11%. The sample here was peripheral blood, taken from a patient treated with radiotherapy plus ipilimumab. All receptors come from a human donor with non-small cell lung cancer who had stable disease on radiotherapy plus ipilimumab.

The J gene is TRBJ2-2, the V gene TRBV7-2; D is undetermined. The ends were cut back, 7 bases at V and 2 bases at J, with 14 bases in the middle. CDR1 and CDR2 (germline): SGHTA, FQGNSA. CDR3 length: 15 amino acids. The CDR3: CASNHNAINTGELFF. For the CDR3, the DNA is TGTGCCAGCAACCATAACGCAATTAACACCGGGGAGCTGTTTTTT.

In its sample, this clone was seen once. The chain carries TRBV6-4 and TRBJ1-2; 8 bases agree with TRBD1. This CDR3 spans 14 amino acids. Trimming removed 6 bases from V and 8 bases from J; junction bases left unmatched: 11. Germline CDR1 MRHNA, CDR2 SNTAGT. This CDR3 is CASSSGTGGQGYTF. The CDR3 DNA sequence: TGTGCCAGCAGCTCCGGGACAGGTGGACAGGGCTACACCTTC.

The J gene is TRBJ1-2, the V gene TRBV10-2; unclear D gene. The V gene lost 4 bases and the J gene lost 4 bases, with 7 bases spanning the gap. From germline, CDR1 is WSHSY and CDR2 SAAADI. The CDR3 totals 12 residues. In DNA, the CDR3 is TGCGCCAGCAGTGGGCCAGCCTATGGCTACACCTTC. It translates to CASSGPAYGYTF.

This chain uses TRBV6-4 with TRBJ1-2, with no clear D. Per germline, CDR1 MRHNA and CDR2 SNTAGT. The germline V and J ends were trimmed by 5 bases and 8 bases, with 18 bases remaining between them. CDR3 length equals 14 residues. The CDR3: CASSPWGLGEGYTF. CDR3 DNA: TGTGCCAGCAGTCCATGGGGTTTGGGTGAAGGCTACACCTTC.

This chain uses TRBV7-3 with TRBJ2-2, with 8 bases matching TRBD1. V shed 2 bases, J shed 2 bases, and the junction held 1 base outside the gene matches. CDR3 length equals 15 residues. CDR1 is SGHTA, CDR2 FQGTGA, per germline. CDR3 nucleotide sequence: TGTGCCAGCAGCTTATCAGGGGGCAACACCGGGGAGCTGTTTTTT. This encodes CASSLSGGNTGELFF.

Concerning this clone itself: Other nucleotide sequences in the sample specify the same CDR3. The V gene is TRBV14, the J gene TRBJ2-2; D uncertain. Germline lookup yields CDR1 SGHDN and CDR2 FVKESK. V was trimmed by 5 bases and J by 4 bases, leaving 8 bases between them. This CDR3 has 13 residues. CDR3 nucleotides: TGTGCCAGCAGCTTGCGCGGCACCGGGGAGCTGTTTTTT. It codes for CASSLRGTGELFF.

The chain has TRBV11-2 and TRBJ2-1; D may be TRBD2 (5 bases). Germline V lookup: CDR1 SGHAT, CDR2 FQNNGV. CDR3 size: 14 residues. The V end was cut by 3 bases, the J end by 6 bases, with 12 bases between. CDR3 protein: CASSFLLAINEQFF. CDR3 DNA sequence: TGTGCCAGCAGCTTTTTGCTAGCCATCAATGAGCAGTTCTTC.

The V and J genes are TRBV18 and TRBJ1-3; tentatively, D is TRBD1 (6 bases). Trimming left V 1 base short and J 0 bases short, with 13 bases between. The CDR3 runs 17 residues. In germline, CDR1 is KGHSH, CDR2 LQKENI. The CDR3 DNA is TGTGCCAGCTCACCACGTATGGGGGCGAGCTCTGGAAACACCATATATTTT. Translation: CASSPRMGASSGNTIYF. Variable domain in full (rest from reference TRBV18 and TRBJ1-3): NAGVMQNPRHLVRRRGQEARLRCSPMKGHSHVYWYRQLPEEGLKFMVYLQKENIIDESGMPKERFSAEFPKEGPSILRIQQVVRGDSAAYFCASSPRMGASSGNTIYFGEGSWLTVV.

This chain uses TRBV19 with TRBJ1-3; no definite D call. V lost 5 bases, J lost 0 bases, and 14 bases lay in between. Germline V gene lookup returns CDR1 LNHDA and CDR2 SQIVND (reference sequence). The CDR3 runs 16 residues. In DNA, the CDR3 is TGTGCCAGTAGTCCCCAGGTCTCCCACTCTGGAAACACCATATATTTT. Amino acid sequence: CASSPQVSHSGNTIYF. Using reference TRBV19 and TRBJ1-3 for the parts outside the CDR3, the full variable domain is DGGITQSPKYLFRKEGQNVTLSCEQNLNHDAMYWYRQDPGQGLRLIYYSQIVNDFQKGDIAEGYSVSREKKESFPLTVTSAQKNPTAFYLCASSPQVSHSGNTIYFGEGSWLTVV.

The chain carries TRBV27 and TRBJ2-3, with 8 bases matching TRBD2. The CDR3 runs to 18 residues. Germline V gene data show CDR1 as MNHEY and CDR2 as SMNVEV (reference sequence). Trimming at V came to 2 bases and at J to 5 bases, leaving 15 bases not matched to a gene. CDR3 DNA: TGTGCCAGCAGTTTAACTCATCAGGCGGGGGGAAAAAGAGATACGCAGTATTTT. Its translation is CASSLTHQAGGKRDTQYF.

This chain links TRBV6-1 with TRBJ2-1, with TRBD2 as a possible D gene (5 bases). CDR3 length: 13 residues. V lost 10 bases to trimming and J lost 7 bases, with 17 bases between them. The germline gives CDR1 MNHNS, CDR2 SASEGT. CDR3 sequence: CATLDGVVNEQFF. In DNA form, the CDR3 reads TGTGCCACCCTGGACGGGGTGGTTAATGAGCAGTTCTTC.

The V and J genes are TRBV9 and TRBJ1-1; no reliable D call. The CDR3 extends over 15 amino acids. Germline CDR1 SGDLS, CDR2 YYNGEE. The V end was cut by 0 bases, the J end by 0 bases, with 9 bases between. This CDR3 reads CASSVVPAMNTEAFF. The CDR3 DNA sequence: TGTGCCAGCAGCGTAGTTCCAGCAATGAACACTGAAGCTTTCTTT.

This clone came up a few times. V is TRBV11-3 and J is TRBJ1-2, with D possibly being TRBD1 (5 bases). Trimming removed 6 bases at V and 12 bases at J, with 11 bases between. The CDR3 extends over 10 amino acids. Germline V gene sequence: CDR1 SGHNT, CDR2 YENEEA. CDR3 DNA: TGTGCCAGCAGACCTCGGGGGAACACCTTC. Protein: CASRPRGNTF. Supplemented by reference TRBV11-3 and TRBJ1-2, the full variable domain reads EAGVVQSPRYKIIEKKQPVAFWCNPISGHNTLYWYLQNLGQGPELLIRYENEEAVDDSQLPKDRFSAERLKGVDSTLKIQPAELGDSAVYLCASRPRGNTFGSGTRLTVV.

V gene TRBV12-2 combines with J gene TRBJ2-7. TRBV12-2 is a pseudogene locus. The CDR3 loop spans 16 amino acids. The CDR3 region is CASRLAWDYRTRVQYV. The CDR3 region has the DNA TGTGCAAGTCGCTTAGCGTGGGATTATAGAACTCGGGTGCAGTACGTC.

The CDR3 DNA sequence: TGTGCCAGCAGCGTAGAAGGGGGGGAAGGGGCAGATACGCAGTATTTT. Its protein is CASSVEGGEGADTQYF. The rearrangement uses TRBV9 and TRBJ2-3; tentative D call: TRBD2 (7 bases). This CDR3 contains 16 residues. CDR1 is SGDLS, CDR2 YYNGEE, per germline. V gave up 0 bases and J gave up 4 bases, with 15 bases separating them.

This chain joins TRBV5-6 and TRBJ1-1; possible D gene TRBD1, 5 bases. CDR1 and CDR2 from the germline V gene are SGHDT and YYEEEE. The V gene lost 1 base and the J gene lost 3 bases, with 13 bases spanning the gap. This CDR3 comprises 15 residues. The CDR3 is CASSLLGTLDTEAFF. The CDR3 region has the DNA TGTGCCAGCAGCTTGCTCGGGACTCTGGACACTGAAGCTTTCTTT.

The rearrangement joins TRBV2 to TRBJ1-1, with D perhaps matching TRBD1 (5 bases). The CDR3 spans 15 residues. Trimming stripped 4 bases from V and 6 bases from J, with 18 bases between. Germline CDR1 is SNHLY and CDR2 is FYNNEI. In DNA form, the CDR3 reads TGTGCCAGCAGTGTGAGGGGAACCCCGCCCGCTGAAGCTTTCTTT. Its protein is CASSVRGTPPAEAFF.

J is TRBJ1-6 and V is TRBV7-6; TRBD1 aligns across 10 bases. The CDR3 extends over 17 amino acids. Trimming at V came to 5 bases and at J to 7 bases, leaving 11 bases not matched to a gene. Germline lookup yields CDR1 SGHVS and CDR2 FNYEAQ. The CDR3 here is CASSPQTGGAGNSPLHF. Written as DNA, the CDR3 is TGTGCCAGCAGCCCCCAGACAGGGGGCGCGGGAAATTCACCCCTCCACTTT. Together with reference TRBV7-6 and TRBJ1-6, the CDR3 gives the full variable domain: GAGVSQSPRYKVTKRGQDVALRCDPISGHVSLYWYRQALGQGPEFLTYFNYEAQQDKSGLPNDRFSAERPEGSISTLTIQRTEQRDSAMYRCASSPQTGGAGNSPLHFGNGTRLTVT.

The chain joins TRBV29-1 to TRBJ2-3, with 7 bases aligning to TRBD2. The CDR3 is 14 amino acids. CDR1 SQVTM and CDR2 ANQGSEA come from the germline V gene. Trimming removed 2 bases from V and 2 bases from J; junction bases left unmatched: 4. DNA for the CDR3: TGCAGCGTTGAACAGCGGGGACCCACAGATACGCAGTATTTT. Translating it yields CSVEQRGPTDTQYF.

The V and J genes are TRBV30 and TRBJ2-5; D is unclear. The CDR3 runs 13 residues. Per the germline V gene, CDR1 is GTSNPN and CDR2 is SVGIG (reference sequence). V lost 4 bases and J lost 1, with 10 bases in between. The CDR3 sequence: CAWTSTPQETQYF. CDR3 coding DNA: TGTGCCTGGACGTCAACACCCCAAGAGACCCAGTACTTC.

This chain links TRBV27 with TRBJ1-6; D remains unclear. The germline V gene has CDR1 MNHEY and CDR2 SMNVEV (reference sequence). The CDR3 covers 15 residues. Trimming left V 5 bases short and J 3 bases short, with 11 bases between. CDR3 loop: CASSTRTDYNSPLHF. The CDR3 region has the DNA TGTGCCAGCAGTACGAGGACGGACTATAATTCACCCCTCCACTTT.

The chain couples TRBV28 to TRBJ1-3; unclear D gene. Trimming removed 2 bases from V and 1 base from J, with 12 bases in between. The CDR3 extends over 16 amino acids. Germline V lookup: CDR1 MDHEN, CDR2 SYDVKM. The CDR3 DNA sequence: TGTGCCAGCAGTTTACAGGTGGTGTGGTCTGGAAACACCATATATTTT. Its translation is CASSLQVVWSGNTIYF.

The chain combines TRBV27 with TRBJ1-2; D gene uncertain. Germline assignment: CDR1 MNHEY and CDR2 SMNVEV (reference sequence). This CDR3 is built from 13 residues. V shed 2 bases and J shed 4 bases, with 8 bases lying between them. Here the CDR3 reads CASSLLGSYGYTF. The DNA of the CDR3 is TGTGCCAGCAGTTTACTGGGATCCTATGGCTACACCTTC.

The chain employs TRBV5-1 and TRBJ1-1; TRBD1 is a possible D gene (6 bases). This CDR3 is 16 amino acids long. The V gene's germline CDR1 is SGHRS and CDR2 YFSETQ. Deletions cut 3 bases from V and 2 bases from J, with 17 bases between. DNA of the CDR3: TGCGCCAGCAGCTACGGTATTGGGACACCCAACACTGAAGCTTTCTTT. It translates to CASSYGIGTPNTEAFF.